Listed below are T cell receptor beta chains from one sample, sequenced in a study of blood T cell repertoires in COVID-19. TCRdb's table, derived via immunoSEQ multiplex PCR, lists solely in-frame clones and lacks some. The sample includes approximately 150,000 clones, 83% seen only once; the top ten take over 2%. The specimen was peripheral blood. These receptors came from an elderly woman with acute or convalescent COVID-19. The CDR3 runs from the conserved cysteine through the conserved F or W. Each record gives: CDR3 protein, clone size, V gene, J gene. Part of the rows lack a size; the others show once, few, many or a class for expanded clones.

cdr3_aa: CASTLWPGGAYEQYF
clone_size: NA
v_call: TRBV7-2
j_call: TRBJ2-7

cdr3_aa: CASSYGTVGSEETQYF
clone_size: NA
v_call: TRBV6-2/TRBV6-3
j_call: TRBJ2-5

cdr3_aa: CASSPRTGVLGGNTIYF
clone_size: NA
v_call: TRBV9
j_call: TRBJ1-3

cdr3_aa: CASSLETGGLDEAFF
clone_size: NA
v_call: TRBV5-1
j_call: TRBJ1-1

cdr3_aa: CASSYELTGGEVSYEQYF
clone_size: NA
v_call: TRBV6-2/TRBV6-3
j_call: TRBJ2-7

cdr3_aa: CASSWGLAGVRTGELFF
clone_size: few
v_call: TRBV6-2/TRBV6-3
j_call: TRBJ2-2

cdr3_aa: CASSPIRGLGETQYF
clone_size: once
v_call: TRBV28
j_call: TRBJ2-5

cdr3_aa: CASSWGTGVAYEQYF
clone_size: NA
v_call: TRBV5-5
j_call: TRBJ2-7

cdr3_aa: CASSSSVMNTEAFF
clone_size: NA
v_call: TRBV6-6
j_call: TRBJ1-1

cdr3_aa: CASRRGTGNDNEQFF
clone_size: NA
v_call: TRBV19
j_call: TRBJ2-1

cdr3_aa: CASSFRGNAPLHF
clone_size: medium-sized
v_call: TRBV12-3/TRBV12-4
j_call: TRBJ1-6

cdr3_aa: CASSQDMTVRSGLAGSGKNIQYF
clone_size: NA
v_call: TRBV3-1/TRBV3-2
j_call: TRBJ2-4

cdr3_aa: CASSPRDRGGNEQFF
clone_size: once
v_call: TRBV28
j_call: TRBJ2-1

cdr3_aa: CAIRKKDRSNTEAFF
clone_size: NA
v_call: TRBV10-3
j_call: TRBJ1-1

cdr3_aa: CASTRRVTNEKLFF
clone_size: few
v_call: TRBV19
j_call: TRBJ1-4

cdr3_aa: CASSPDRIYGYTF
clone_size: few
v_call: TRBV12-3/TRBV12-4
j_call: TRBJ1-2

cdr3_aa: CASSLFAGQDNEQFF
clone_size: NA
v_call: TRBV5-1
j_call: TRBJ2-1

cdr3_aa: CASSQVRGLGELFF
clone_size: NA
v_call: TRBV14
j_call: TRBJ2-2

cdr3_aa: CASSAKSILDTQYF
clone_size: NA
v_call: TRBV9
j_call: TRBJ2-3

cdr3_aa: CASSATPGNTEAFF
clone_size: NA
v_call: TRBV19
j_call: TRBJ1-1

cdr3_aa: CASSKTGVYGYTF
clone_size: NA
v_call: TRBV12-3/TRBV12-4
j_call: TRBJ1-2

cdr3_aa: CASSPKIEPSGTDTQYF
clone_size: NA
v_call: TRBV18
j_call: TRBJ2-3

cdr3_aa: CASSLQGAGETQYF
clone_size: NA
v_call: TRBV7-3
j_call: TRBJ2-5

cdr3_aa: CASSIDTGGPRFF
clone_size: once
v_call: TRBV19
j_call: TRBJ2-1

cdr3_aa: CASGTGNSNQPQHF
clone_size: NA
v_call: TRBV12-5
j_call: TRBJ1-5

cdr3_aa: CASSLYDTPIDSPLHF
clone_size: NA
v_call: TRBV7-2
j_call: TRBJ1-6

cdr3_aa: CASSQFDARATEAFF
clone_size: NA
v_call: TRBV9
j_call: TRBJ1-1

cdr3_aa: CASTNNRDTEAFF
clone_size: NA
v_call: TRBV3-1/TRBV3-2
j_call: TRBJ1-1

cdr3_aa: CAWSVRTGNSNQPQHF
clone_size: NA
v_call: TRBV30
j_call: TRBJ1-5

cdr3_aa: CASTLGTNTEAFF
clone_size: NA
v_call: TRBV7-9
j_call: TRBJ1-1

cdr3_aa: CASSFWQGISGNQPQHF
clone_size: NA
v_call: TRBV5-6
j_call: TRBJ1-5

cdr3_aa: CASSKQGANYGYTF
clone_size: NA
v_call: TRBV5-6
j_call: TRBJ1-2

cdr3_aa: CATSTGGYNEQFF
clone_size: NA
v_call: TRBV24-1
j_call: TRBJ2-1

cdr3_aa: CASSQNRQGAMGYEQYF
clone_size: NA
v_call: TRBV3-1/TRBV3-2
j_call: TRBJ2-7

cdr3_aa: CASSRTGDNQPQHF
clone_size: once
v_call: TRBV6-2/TRBV6-3
j_call: TRBJ1-5

cdr3_aa: CASSPNQGAGGDTQYF
clone_size: NA
v_call: TRBV11-2
j_call: TRBJ2-3

cdr3_aa: CASSVGTAQETQYF
clone_size: NA
v_call: TRBV9
j_call: TRBJ2-5

cdr3_aa: CASSMEGTRSPLHF
clone_size: NA
v_call: TRBV19
j_call: TRBJ1-6

cdr3_aa: CASSVVAGAGTDTQYF
clone_size: once
v_call: TRBV19
j_call: TRBJ2-3

cdr3_aa: CASSWAGLGGELFF
clone_size: NA
v_call: TRBV6-2/TRBV6-3
j_call: TRBJ2-2

cdr3_aa: CASTPSGRYDEQFF
clone_size: NA
v_call: TRBV10-1
j_call: TRBJ2-1